What follows are 16 T cell receptor beta chains derived from one specimen sequenced in a study of cytotoxic CD8 clonotypes in ibrutinib-treated CLL. The assay was immunoSEQ multiplex PCR, and TCRdb's table has in-frame clones only and misses some. Among 130,000 to 150,000 clones listed, about four fifths were seen once. The starting material was PBMCs, obtained after 12 months of ibrutinib treatment. All receptors come from a human donor with chronic lymphocytic leukemia.

The gene calls are TRBV7-9 and TRBJ2-7, with TRBD2 identical over 7 bases. This CDR3 has 12 residues. The germline gives CDR1 SEHNR, CDR2 FQNEAQ (reference sequence). Trimming cost V 5 bases and J 4 bases; bases outside gene matches: 2. CDR3 residues: CASSPGLYEQYF. Written as DNA, the CDR3 is TGTGCCAGCAGCCCGGGACTATACGAGCAGTACTTC. The whole variable domain, filled in from reference TRBV7-9 and TRBJ2-7, reads DTGVSQNPRHKITKRGQNVTFRCDPISEHNRLYWYRQTLGQGPEFLTYFQNEAQLEKSRLLSDRFSAERPKGSFSTLEIQRTEQGDSAMYLCASSPGLYEQYFGPGTRLTVT.

The rearrangement uses TRBV5-1 and TRBJ1-2; TRBD1 agrees at 7 bases. The ends lost 7 bases at V and 5 bases at J; junction bases unmatched: 14. Per the germline V gene, CDR1 is SGHRS and CDR2 is YFSETQ. The CDR3 consists of 15 residues. This chain's CDR3 is CASLTEPGQIYGYTF. CDR3 coding DNA: TGCGCCAGCTTAACCGAGCCGGGACAGATTTATGGCTACACCTTC.

This chain links TRBV7-6 with TRBJ2-6; possibly TRBD1 for D (5 bases). Trimming left V 1 base short and J 0 bases short, with 13 bases between. CDR3 length equals 18 residues. The germline gives CDR1 SGHVS, CDR2 FNYEAQ. CDR3: CASSLGGRTYSGANVLTF. The CDR3 nucleotides are TGTGCCAGCAGCTTAGGGGGCAGAACCTACTCTGGGGCCAACGTCCTGACTTTC.

V is TRBV4-1 and J is TRBJ2-7, with a possible D match to TRBD1 (5 bases). Trimming shortened V by 0 bases and J by 4 bases, and 13 bases separated the two germline ends. CDR3 length equals 15 residues. From germline, CDR1 is MGHRA and CDR2 YSYEKL. CDR3 protein: CASSQDLRRVYEQYF. CDR3 nucleotides: TGCGCCAGCAGCCAAGATCTTCGCAGGGTGTACGAGCAGTACTTC.

DNA for the CDR3: TGTGCCAGCTCCCCCGGGACAGGGGCCGGCGGCTATGGCTACACCTTC. It encodes CASSPGTGAGGYGYTF. The chain combines TRBV18 with TRBJ1-2, with 10 bases lining up with TRBD1. Germline CDR1 reads KGHSH; CDR2 reads LQKENI. The length of the CDR3 is 16 residues. V gave up 6 bases and J gave up 4 bases; unmatched junction bases: 11.

V is TRBV5-4 and J is TRBJ2-5, with 10 bases identical to TRBD1. Germline-derived CDR1 and CDR2 are SGHNT and YYREEE (reference sequence). The length of the CDR3 is 16 residues. Trimming took 3 bases from V and 5 from J; bases not matched to a gene: 10. The CDR3 nucleotides read TGTGCCAGCAGCTCGAAGACAGGGGGCGATGGGGAGACCCAGTACTTC. Translating it yields CASSSKTGGDGETQYF.

The CDR3 protein is CASSSGLAETQYF. In DNA, the CDR3 is TGTGCCAGCAGCTCGGGACTAGCAGAGACCCAGTACTTC. This chain links TRBV7-7 with TRBJ2-5, with TRBD2 identical over 9 bases. Germline assignment: CDR1 SSHAT and CDR2 FNYEAQ (reference sequence). The junction had 1 base not matched to a gene; V was cut back by 4 bases and J by 4 bases. The CDR3 is 13 amino acids. Full variable domain (remainder filled in from reference TRBV7-7 and TRBJ2-5): GAGVSQSPRYKVTKRGQDVTLRCDPISSHATLYWYQQALGQGPEFLTYFNYEAQPDKSGLPSDRFSAERPEGSISTLTIQRTEQRDSAMYRCASSSGLAETQYFGPGTRLLVL.

The chain recombines TRBV5-1 with TRBJ1-4; 7 nucleotides agree with TRBD1. V trimming: 4 bases; J trimming: 4 bases; junction bases outside the gene matches: 4. Germline CDR1 and CDR2: SGHRS and YFSETQ. CDR3 length: 14 amino acids. CDR3 DNA sequence: TGCGCCAGCAGCACGGGACAGTTTAATGAAAAACTGTTTTTT. Encoded protein: CASSTGQFNEKLFF.

The chain carries TRBV4-3 and TRBJ2-1; 12 bases fit TRBD2. Trimming cost V 3 bases and J 8 bases; bases outside gene matches: 5. There are 15 residues in the CDR3. Germline CDR1 and CDR2: LGHNA and YSLEER. DNA of the CDR3: TGCGCCAGCAGCCATAGGACTAGCGGGATCGATGAGCAGTTCTTC. It yields the protein CASSHRTSGIDEQFF.

This clone was counted between two and nine times. The V call is TRBV18, the J call TRBJ2-7; 8 bases line up with TRBD1. The ends lost 6 bases at V and 2 bases at J; junction bases unmatched: 9. Germline CDR1 and CDR2: KGHSH and LQKENI. This CDR3 is 15 amino acids long. The CDR3 spells CASSQGQGGPYEQYF. For the CDR3, the DNA is TGTGCCAGCTCGCAAGGACAGGGTGGACCCTACGAGCAGTACTTC.

The CDR3 loop is CASSQDRGLNTEAFF. DNA of the CDR3: TGTGCCAGCAGCCAAGATAGGGGATTGAACACTGAAGCTTTCTTT. The chain has TRBV4-2 and TRBJ1-1; tentative D call: TRBD1 (5 bases). Between the trimmed V and J ends, which lost 0 bases and 0 bases, there was a span of 8 bases. Per germline, CDR1 LGHNA and CDR2 YNFKEQ. The CDR3 runs 15 residues.

The chain uses TRBV6-6 and TRBJ1-1; D is ambiguous. CDR3 size: 15 residues. V was pared by 0 bases and J by 0 bases, with 8 bases between. Germline V gene sequence: CDR1 MNHNY, CDR2 SVGAGI (reference sequence). CDR3 DNA: TGTGCCAGCAGTTACTCGTACACAATGAACACTGAAGCTTTCTTT. Amino acid sequence: CASSYSYTMNTEAFF.

This clone was found a few times. V usage is TRBV7-9 and J usage is TRBJ2-4, with unresolved D. Per germline, CDR1 SEHNR and CDR2 FQNEAQ (reference sequence). With 1 base removed from V and 3 bases from J, the gap between germline ends came to 10 bases. The CDR3 runs to 15 residues. The CDR3 loop is CASSLVAASKNIQYF. CDR3 nucleotide sequence: TGTGCCAGCAGCTTAGTCGCAGCAAGCAAAAACATTCAGTACTTC. Using reference TRBV7-9 and TRBJ2-4 for the parts outside the CDR3, the full variable domain is DTGVSQNPRHKITKRGQNVTFRCDPISEHNRLYWYRQTLGQGPEFLTYFQNEAQLEKSRLLSDRFSAERPKGSFSTLEIQRTEQGDSAMYLCASSLVAASKNIQYFGAGTRLSVL.

The rearrangement links TRBV28 to TRBJ2-2; TRBD2 is a possible D gene (6 bases). Germline-derived CDR1 and CDR2 are MDHEN and SYDVKM. The length of the CDR3 is 14 residues. Trimming shortened V by 6 bases and J by 4 bases, and 12 bases separated the two germline ends. The CDR3 loop is CASRRLVGTGELFF. Here the CDR3 DNA reads TGTGCCAGCAGAAGACTAGTCGGCACCGGGGAGCTGTTTTTT. Using reference TRBV28 and TRBJ2-2 for the parts outside the CDR3, the full variable domain is DVKVTQSSRYLVKRTGEKVFLECVQDMDHENMFWYRQDPGLGLRLIYFSYDVKMKEKGDIPEGYSVSREKKERFSLILESASTNQTSMYLCASRRLVGTGELFFGEGSRLTVL.

This sequence joins TRBV27 and TRBJ2-5; D is possibly TRBD1 (6 bases). Germline assignment: CDR1 MNHEY and CDR2 SMNVEV (reference sequence). Trimming shortened V by 5 bases and J by 4 bases, and 20 bases separated the two germline ends. The CDR3 is 16 amino acids. The CDR3 DNA reads as TGTGCCAGCAGTCCGCGCATACCCGGCAGGGGAGAGACCCAGTACTTC. This translates into CASSPRIPGRGETQYF.

The gene calls are TRBV4-3 and TRBJ1-1; D unclear. Per the germline V gene, CDR1 is LGHNA and CDR2 is YSLEER. This CDR3 contains 15 residues. Trimming took 0 bases from V and 6 from J, leaving 14 bases between them. CDR3 in DNA: TGCGCCAGCAGCCAAGAATTGGGGAGGCCGCCTGAAGCTTTCTTT. This encodes CASSQELGRPPEAFF.